These 6 T cell receptor beta chains share one sample of origin, sequenced in a study of T cell responses to AZD1222 COVID-19 vaccine (dated by TCRdb to 2020 to 2023). The sample's time point label, in plain terms: about 28 days (+/-7) after the second vaccine dose. Library method: the immunoSEQ multiplex PCR assay. Drawn from immuneACCESS, this table holds only the in-frame rearrangements with V and J called that TCRdb kept. Clones are partly lost; checked studies trace under half to an unresolved V gene and leave the rest unexplained. The sample includes 110,000 to 150,000 clones, with approximately 90% observed a single time. The ten top clones hold roughly 3.5% of the sample. This sample comprised peripheral blood, obtained 28 days after the second AZD1222 dose. These receptors were collected from an adult who received the AZD1222 COVID-19 vaccine.

The table lists this clone with a few counts. This chain joins TRBV5-1 and TRBJ1-1, with D possibly being TRBD1 (6 bases). Germline values: CDR1 SGHRS, CDR2 YFSETQ. The V gene lost 4 bases and the J gene lost 5 bases, with 15 bases spanning the gap. The CDR3 spans 14 residues. DNA for the CDR3: TGCGCCAGCAGCGCAGCCGGGGGGCTGACTGAAGCTTTCTTT. Amino acid sequence: CASSAAGGLTEAFF.

V gene TRBV27 combines with J gene TRBJ2-2, with a tentative D call TRBD1 (6 bases). The CDR3 runs to 14 residues. Looked up from germline, CDR1 is MNHEY and CDR2 is SMNVEV (reference sequence). V was trimmed by 5 bases and J by 6 bases, leaving 13 bases between them. The CDR3 nucleotides read TGTGCCAGCAGTCCCTCAGGGGTGGCCGGGGAGCTGTTTTTT. Translation: CASSPSGVAGELFF.

The rearrangement links TRBV7-8 to TRBJ2-1; no firm D call. Germline V gene data show CDR1 as SGHVS and CDR2 as FQNEAQ. Trimming cost V 5 bases and J 11 bases, with 16 bases left between them. The CDR3 extends over 13 amino acids. Written as DNA, the CDR3 is TGTGCCAGCAGCCTCACTTCGGATCGTCAGCAGTTCTTC. Translated, it gives CASSLTSDRQQFF.

This sequence joins TRBV20-1 and TRBJ1-2; the D is unclear. The CDR3 length is 10 residues. Germline loops: CDR1 DFQATT, CDR2 SNEGSKA (reference sequence). V was clipped by 0 bases and J by 7 bases, with 3 bases between them. The CDR3 nucleotides read TGCAGTGCTAGAGATCTTGGCTACACCTTC. Residues: CSARDLGYTF.

This sequence joins TRBV7-8 and TRBJ2-5; 8 nucleotides agree with TRBD1. The CDR3 is 16 residues long. The trim removed 5 bases at V and 1 base at J, leaving 9 bases unmatched. The V gene's germline CDR1 is SGHVS and CDR2 FQNEAQ. CDR3 sequence (DNA): TGTGCCAGCAGCATCCTTCAGGGGGCGTTCCAAGAGACCCAGTACTTC. Its protein product is CASSILQGAFQETQYF.

J is TRBJ1-2 and V is TRBV10-3; possibly TRBD1 for D (5 bases). The CDR3 spans 13 residues. Germline CDR1 ENHRY, CDR2 SYGVKD. V was clipped by 7 bases and J by 0 bases, with 9 bases between them. The CDR3 DNA reads as TGTGCCATCACGGGGGAACCTAACTATGGCTACACCTTC. Residues: CAITGEPNYGYTF.